The rows below give T cell receptor beta chains drawn from one sample of a study of blood T cell repertoires in COVID-19. Assay used: immunoSEQ multiplex PCR; TCRdb lists only in-frame clones, some missing. The sample contains around 36,000 clones, around 80% of which appear only once. Sequencing was carried out using peripheral blood. The receptors were gathered from an elderly man with active or convalescent COVID-19. Each CDR3 is given with its conserved first and last residue. D genes are given only for firm matches. Clone size is shown for a subset of rows, as once, few, many or a class of expanded clone.

v_call	d_call	j_call	clone_size	cdr3_aa	cdr3_nt
TRBV5-1	.	TRBJ1-2	.	CASSLDQGYGYTF	TGCGCCAGCAGCTTGGATCAGGGCTATGGCTACACCTTC
TRBV7-2	.	TRBJ1-3	few	CASSLGPGTGNTIYF	TGTGCCAGCAGCTTAGGGCCAGGGACTGGAAACACCATATATTTT
TRBV10-3	TRBD1	TRBJ1-2	.	CAISESDRGFGYTF	TGTGCCATCAGTGAGTCCGACAGGGGATTCGGCTACACCTTC
TRBV6-5	.	TRBJ1-1	once	CASSVWQNTEAFF	TGTGCCAGCAGCGTTTGGCAGAACACTGAAGCTTTCTTT
TRBV12-5	.	TRBJ1-1	.	CASGLVRQSNTEAFF	TGTGCTAGTGGTTTGGTACGACAATCTAACACTGAAGCTTTCTTT
TRBV27	.	TRBJ2-7	once	CASSRPGRGEQYF	TGTGCCAGCAGCCGGCCGGGCCGGGGCGAGCAGTACTTC
TRBV13	.	TRBJ2-2	.	CASSLPTGSTNTGELFF	TGTGCCAGCAGCTTACCAACGGGATCTACGAACACCGGGGAGCTGTTTTTT
TRBV6-5	.	TRBJ2-7	.	CASSLERVGYEQYF	TGTGCCAGCAGTCTAGAGAGAGTAGGCTACGAGCAGTACTTC
TRBV24-1	.	TRBJ2-5	.	CATSAKETQYF	TGTGCCACCAGTGCCAAAGAGACCCAGTACTTC
TRBV7-2	.	TRBJ2-7	.	CASSLTSGSSYEQYF	TGTGCCAGCAGCTTAACGTCCGGGAGCTCCTACGAGCAGTACTTC
TRBV7-9	.	TRBJ1-1	.	CASSLAVKDGQNNTEAFF	TGTGCCAGCAGCTTAGCGGTTAAGGATGGGCAGAACAACACTGAAGCTTTCTTT
TRBV3-1/TRBV3-2	TRBD2	TRBJ2-1	.	CASSQVAGNYNEQFF	TGTGCCAGCAGCCAAGTAGCGGGAAACTACAATGAGCAGTTCTTC
TRBV15	.	TRBJ2-7	.	CATSRDVRSSYEQYF	TGTGCCACCAGCAGAGATGTGCGTAGCTCCTACGAGCAGTACTTC
TRBV10-3	TRBD1	TRBJ1-3	.	CAISTATGDGNTIYF	TGTGCCATCAGCACAGCGACAGGGGATGGAAACACCATATATTTT
TRBV5-1	.	TRBJ2-5	few	CASSLYSYQETQYF	TGCGCCAGCAGCTTGTACTCCTACCAAGAGACCCAGTACTTC
TRBV27	.	TRBJ1-1	.	CASREGGAEAFF	TGTGCCAGCAGGGAGGGAGGGGCTGAAGCTTTCTTT
TRBV28	.	TRBJ2-7	.	CASSPKQVVLREQYF	TGTGCCAGCAGCCCTAAACAGGTGGTTCTTCGGGAGCAGTACTTC